This TCR beta chain is from a study of shared clonotypes between healthy human individuals. This CDR3 has 16 amino acids. Trimming removed 8 bases at V and 0 bases at J, with 17 bases between. CDR1 is MDHEN, CDR2 SYDVKM, per germline. Original processing notes: ImmunoSEQ only sent back junction sequences with no quality scores, so filtering was done differently. The protocol was immunoSEQ multiplex PCR, while the TCRdb copy is restricted to in-frame clones and leaves out a portion. Clonal size and the V and J genes are those of that table, whereas D and trimming came from the DNA. This table holds fewer than 550,000 clones, roughly 85% found once.

This clonotype was sampled from a woman between 40 and 50 years old in good health. Some clones in this sample may be carry-over from other donors' samples. Source material: PBMCs. The gene calls are TRBV28 and TRBJ1-5; D gene uncertain. In DNA form, the CDR3 reads TGTGCCAGCGCCGGTTGGAGACGATTTAGCAATCAGCCCCAGCATTTT. Its protein product is CASAGWRRFSNQPQHF.